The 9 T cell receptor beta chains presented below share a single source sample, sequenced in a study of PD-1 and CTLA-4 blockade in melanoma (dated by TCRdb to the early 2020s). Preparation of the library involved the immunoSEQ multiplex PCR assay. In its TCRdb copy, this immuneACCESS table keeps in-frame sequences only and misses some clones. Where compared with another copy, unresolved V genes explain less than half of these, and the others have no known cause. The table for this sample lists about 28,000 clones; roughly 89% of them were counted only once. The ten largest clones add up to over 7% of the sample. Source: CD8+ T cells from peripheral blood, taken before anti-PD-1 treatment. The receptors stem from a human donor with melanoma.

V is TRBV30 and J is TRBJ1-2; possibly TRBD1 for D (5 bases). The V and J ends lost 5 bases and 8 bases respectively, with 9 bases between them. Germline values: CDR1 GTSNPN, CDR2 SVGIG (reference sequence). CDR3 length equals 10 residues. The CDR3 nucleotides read TGTGCCTGGGGTGAGGGGGGCTACACCTTC. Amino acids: CAWGEGGYTF.

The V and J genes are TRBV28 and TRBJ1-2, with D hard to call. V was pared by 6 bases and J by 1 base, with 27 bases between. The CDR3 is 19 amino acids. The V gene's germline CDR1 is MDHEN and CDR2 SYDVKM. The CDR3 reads CASSFYQPPVSESNYGYTF. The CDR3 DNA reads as TGTGCCAGCAGCTTTTACCAACCCCCGGTCTCGGAGAGTAACTATGGCTACACCTTC.

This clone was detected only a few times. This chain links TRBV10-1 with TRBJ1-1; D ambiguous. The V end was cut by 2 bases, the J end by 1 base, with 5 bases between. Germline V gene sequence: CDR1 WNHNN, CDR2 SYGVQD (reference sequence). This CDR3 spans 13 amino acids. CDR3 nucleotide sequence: TGCGCCAGCAGTGAGAGGCCGAACACTGAAGCTTTCTTT. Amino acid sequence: CASSERPNTEAFF.

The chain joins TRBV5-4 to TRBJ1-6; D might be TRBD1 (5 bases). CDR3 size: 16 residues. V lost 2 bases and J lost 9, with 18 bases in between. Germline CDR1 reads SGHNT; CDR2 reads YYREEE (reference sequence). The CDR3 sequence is CASSLGDSEVRSPLHF. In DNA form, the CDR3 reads TGTGCCAGCAGCTTAGGGGACTCCGAGGTACGTTCACCCCTCCACTTT. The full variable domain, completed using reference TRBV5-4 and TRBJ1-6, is ETGVTQSPTHLIKTRGQQVTLRCSSQSGHNTVSWYQQALGQGPQFIFQYYREEENGRGNFPPRFSGLQFPNYSSELNVNALELDDSALYLCASSLGDSEVRSPLHFGNGTRLTVT.

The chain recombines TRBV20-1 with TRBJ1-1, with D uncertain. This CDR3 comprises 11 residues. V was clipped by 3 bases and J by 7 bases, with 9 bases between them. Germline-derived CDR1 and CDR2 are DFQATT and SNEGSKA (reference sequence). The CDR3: CSASRTDEAFF. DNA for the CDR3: TGCAGTGCTAGCCGCACAGATGAAGCTTTCTTT.

In DNA, the CDR3 is TGTGCCAGTAGTTTACCAGGTTGGGCGTATGGCTACACCTTC. This encodes CASSLPGWAYGYTF. The chain carries TRBV19 and TRBJ1-2; unclear D gene. The CDR3 runs to 14 residues. V shed 5 bases and J shed 5 bases, with 15 bases lying between them. The germline V gene has CDR1 LNHDA and CDR2 SQIVND (reference sequence).

CDR3 DNA sequence: TGTGCCACCAGCAGAATCGGGGCGGATACCCCGCTAGAGCAGTACTTC. It encodes CATSRIGADTPLEQYF. V usage is TRBV15 and J usage is TRBJ2-7, with D perhaps TRBD1 or TRBD2 (5 bases each). The CDR3 totals 16 residues. The germline CDR1 and CDR2 sequences are LNHNV and YYDKDF (reference sequence). V shed 2 bases and J shed 7 bases, with 21 bases lying between them.

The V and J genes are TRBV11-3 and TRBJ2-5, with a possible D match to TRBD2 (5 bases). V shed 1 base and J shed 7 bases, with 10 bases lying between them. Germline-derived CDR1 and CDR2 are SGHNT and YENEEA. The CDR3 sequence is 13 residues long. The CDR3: CASSLGGFGTQYF. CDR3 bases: TGTGCCAGCAGCTTAGGAGGGTTCGGGACCCAGTACTTC.

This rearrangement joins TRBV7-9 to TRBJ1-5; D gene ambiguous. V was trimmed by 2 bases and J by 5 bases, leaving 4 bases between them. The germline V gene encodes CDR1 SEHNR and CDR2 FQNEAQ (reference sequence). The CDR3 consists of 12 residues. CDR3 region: CASSLPDQPQHF. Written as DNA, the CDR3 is TGTGCCAGCAGCTTACCTGATCAGCCCCAGCATTTT.